This T cell receptor (beta chain) came from a study of beta chain features in type 1 diabetes. Study-level results: Researchers report that Type 1 diabetes patients had moderately but significantly shorter TCRB CDR3s across all four CD4+ subsets.

This clone showed up just a few times. The antigen is not known. All of the isolated RNA was reverse transcribed, so expressed TCRB transcripts were sequenced. Libraries were prepared by immunoSEQ multiplex PCR; TCRdb keeps only in-frame clonotypes and omits some of them. This table holds 120,000 to 150,000 clones, more than 10% found once. The CDR3 extends over 17 amino acids. The germline CDR1 and CDR2 sequences are MDHEN and SYDVKM. V dropped 5 bases and J dropped 6; count of bases not matched to a gene: 15. The origin of this receptor is a man younger than 35 with type 1 diabetes. The gene calls are TRBV28 and TRBJ1-1; 10 bases agree with TRBD1. The sequenced material came from central memory CD4+ T cells from blood. In DNA form, the CDR3 reads TGTGCCAGCAGTGTCTCCTCCGGGACAGGGGAGTTGGCTGAAGCTTTCTTT. Its protein is CASSVSSGTGELAEAFF.